A selection of T cell receptor beta chains follows, all from one sample in a study of naive and memory T cell subsets. In TCRdb, the UMI-ligation and nested PCR reads were re-called with MiXCR into one record per CDR3 protein. The repertoire has 95,000 to 150,000 distinct CDR3 sequences, over 30% of them found once; the top ten carry more than 0.8%. Sequencing used central memory CD4+ T cells from blood. All receptors come from a human donor in good health. Both conserved end residues are part of each CDR3. A D gene is named only where the DNA matches it firmly. Clone size is given for some rows only: seen once, a few or many times, or a class if the clone is expanded.

d_gene,j_gene,v_gene,abundance,CDR3aa,CDR3nt
-,TRBJ1-1,TRBV7-2,-,CASSPRRTRWTEAFF,TGTGCCAGCAGCCCACGGAGGACCAGGTGGACTGAAGCTTTCTTT
-,TRBJ2-2,TRBV7-2,-,CASSPGTRIGELFF,TGTGCCAGCAGCCCGGGGACCCGGATCGGGGAGCTGTTTTTT
-,TRBJ1-2,TRBV25-1,-,CASSERRPVGGYTF,TGTGCCAGCAGTGAACGCCGGCCAGTCGGAGGCTACACCTTC
TRBD2,TRBJ2-2,TRBV28,few,CASRTSGTGELFF,TGTGCCAGCCGGACTAGCGGCACCGGGGAGCTGTTTTTT
TRBD2,TRBJ2-7,TRBV6-2/TRBV6-3,many,CASSFAGGYEQYF,TGTGCCAGCAGTTTTGCGGGAGGCTACGAGCAGTACTTC
-,TRBJ1-2,TRBV6-1,few,CASSERVAADGYTF,TGTGCCAGCAGTGAAAGGGTTGCCGCAGATGGCTACACCTTC
-,TRBJ2-3,TRBV25-1,-,CASSLGGAGNTDTQYF,TGTGCCAGCAGTCTGGGGGGGGCGGGGAACACAGATACGCAGTATTTT
TRBD1,TRBJ2-3,TRBV5-8,few,CASSSGQGYPDTQYF,TGTGCCAGCAGCTCAGGACAGGGCTACCCAGATACGCAGTATTTT
-,TRBJ1-5,TRBV28,-,CASSLTRSNQPQHF,TGTGCCAGCAGTTTGACGAGATCCAATCAGCCCCAGCATTTT
-,TRBJ2-5,TRBV10-2,-,CASSELSPIVGQGYSETQYF,TGCGCCAGCAGTGAGCTGTCCCCAATCGTGGGGCAGGGGTATTCGGAGACCCAGTACTTC
TRBD2,TRBJ2-1,TRBV20-1,-,CSARPGLAGGRDEQFF,TGCAGTGCTAGACCGGGACTAGCGGGAGGTAGGGATGAGCAGTTCTTC
TRBD2,TRBJ2-1,TRBV12-3/TRBV12-4,-,CASSLLAGGPSEQFF,TGTGCCAGCAGTCTCCTAGCGGGAGGGCCAAGTGAGCAGTTCTTC
TRBD1,TRBJ1-5,TRBV20-1,-,CSATRGGTASNQPQHF,TGCAGTGCTACAAGGGGTGGGACAGCTAGCAATCAGCCCCAGCATTTT
-,TRBJ2-3,TRBV12-5,few,CASGLVRGNPSTDTQYF,TGTGCTAGTGGTTTGGTACGGGGGAACCCTAGCACAGATACGCAGTATTTT
-,TRBJ2-7,TRBV9,-,CASSVGQGPYEQYF,TGTGCCAGCAGCGTGGGTCAGGGACCCTACGAGCAGTACTTC
-,TRBJ2-2,TRBV5-1,-,CASSPAGRPTGELFF,TGCGCCAGCAGCCCCGCGGGCAGGCCAACCGGGGAGCTGTTTTTT
-,TRBJ1-6,TRBV28,-,CASSAQQGWALHF,TGTGCCAGCAGTGCTCAACAGGGCTGGGCTCTCCACTTT
-,TRBJ1-1,TRBV6-5,once,CASSYSFTEIEAFF,TGTGCCAGCAGTTACTCGTTTACCGAAATTGAAGCTTTCTTT
-,TRBJ1-5,TRBV2,few,CASSLEYQPQHF,TGTGCCAGCAGTCTGGAGTATCAGCCCCAGCATTTT
TRBD1,TRBJ1-2,TRBV7-2,-,CASSPKGQGSYTF,TGTGCCAGCAGCCCCAAGGGACAGGGCTCCTACACCTTC
-,TRBJ1-2,TRBV28,few,CASSLGGLRGYTF,TGTGCCAGCAGCTTAGGGGGGCTGAGAGGCTACACCTTC
-,TRBJ1-3,TRBV14,-,CASSQEFLRGTSGNTIYF,TGTGCCAGCAGCCAAGAATTCCTTCGGGGGACGTCTGGAAACACCATATATTTT
-,TRBJ2-3,TRBV7-9,-,CASSSQGSTDTQYF,TGTGCCAGCAGCTCGCAGGGGAGCACAGATACGCAGTATTTT
-,TRBJ2-3,TRBV28,many,CASSPPDLAGTDTQYF,TGTGCCAGCAGTCCCCCCGATTTAGCGGGCACAGATACGCAGTATTTT
-,TRBJ2-7,TRBV28,few,CASEASSYEQYF,TGTGCCAGCGAGGCCAGCTCCTACGAGCAGTACTTC
TRBD2,TRBJ2-7,TRBV7-2,-,CASSGSGSSYEQYF,TGTGCCAGCAGTGGGAGCGGGAGCTCCTACGAGCAGTACTTC
-,TRBJ2-7,TRBV9,few,CASSQGRLSSYEQYF,TGTGCCAGCAGTCAGGGGAGGTTAAGCTCCTACGAGCAGTACTTC
-,TRBJ2-1,TRBV20-1,-,CSAQWHSNEQFF,TGCAGTGCCCAATGGCACAGCAATGAGCAGTTCTTC
-,TRBJ1-1,TRBV18,few,CASSHTARNTEAFF,TGTGCCAGCTCACATACAGCGAGGAACACTGAAGCTTTCTTT
-,TRBJ2-3,TRBV4-1,-,CASSQGWRDTQYF,TGCGCCAGCAGCCAAGGGTGGCGCGATACGCAGTATTTT
-,TRBJ2-1,TRBV10-3,few,CAIWAGPYNEQFF,TGTGCCATCTGGGCGGGACCGTACAATGAGCAGTTCTTC
-,TRBJ2-5,TRBV20-1,many,CSAGSIRGVETQYF,TGCAGTGCTGGAAGCATCAGGGGGGTAGAGACCCAGTACTTC
-,TRBJ2-7,TRBV20-1,many,CSAPRDGGYEQYF,TGCAGTGCCCCTCGGGACGGGGGCTACGAGCAGTACTTC
TRBD1,TRBJ2-1,TRBV24-1,few,CATSEAGGEYNEQFF,TGTGCCACCAGTGAGGCAGGGGGAGAGTACAATGAGCAGTTCTTC
TRBD1,TRBJ2-5,TRBV20-1,-,CSEGARGVQTQYF,TGCAGTGAGGGGGCCCGGGGTGTACAGACCCAGTACTTC
TRBD1,TRBJ1-5,TRBV6-6,-,CASRGTGGQENQPQHF,TGTGCCAGCAGAGGGACAGGGGGCCAAGAAAATCAGCCCCAGCATTTT
TRBD1,TRBJ2-1,TRBV11-2,-,CASSLDLRQGGYNEQFF,TGTGCCAGCAGCTTAGATCTTCGACAGGGTGGATACAATGAGCAGTTCTTC
-,TRBJ1-1,TRBV18,few,CASSPNLRQDEAFF,TGTGCCAGCTCACCCAATCTCCGACAGGATGAAGCTTTCTTT
-,TRBJ2-7,TRBV20-1,few,CSARDPTGLDLYEQYF,TGCAGTGCTAGAGATCCCACAGGGCTAGATCTCTACGAGCAGTACTTC
-,TRBJ1-6,TRBV28,-,CASTEGYSPLHF,TGTGCCAGCACCGAAGGTTATTCACCCCTCCACTTT
TRBD2,TRBJ2-3,TRBV20-1,-,CSASPIAGGSTDTQYF,TGCAGTGCTAGTCCCATAGCGGGAGGTAGTACAGATACGCAGTATTTT
TRBD2,TRBJ2-1,TRBV3-1,-,CASSQQKGLNYNEQFF,TGTGCCAGCAGCCAACAAAAGGGACTAAACTACAATGAGCAGTTCTTC
-,TRBJ2-7,TRBV28,-,CASGFGGVGSYEQYF,TGTGCCAGCGGGTTCGGGGGAGTAGGGTCCTACGAGCAGTACTTC
TRBD1,TRBJ2-7,TRBV24-1,few,CATSDAGQGAGEQYF,TGTGCCACCAGTGATGCCGGACAGGGGGCAGGCGAGCAGTACTTC
TRBD2,TRBJ2-5,TRBV11-2,-,CASNPGLAVQETQYF,TGTGCCAGCAATCCGGGACTAGCGGTTCAAGAGACCCAGTACTTC
TRBD1,TRBJ2-2,TRBV30,medium-sized,CAWWGQANTGELFF,TGTGCCTGGTGGGGACAGGCGAACACCGGGGAGCTGTTTTTT
-,TRBJ1-2,TRBV6-5,many,CASRDDIYGYTF,TGTGCCAGCAGAGATGACATCTATGGCTACACCTTC
-,TRBJ1-1,TRBV2,few,CASKRDRKLGEAFF,TGTGCCAGCAAACGGGACCGCAAGTTAGGTGAAGCTTTCTTT
-,TRBJ2-7,TRBV11-2,-,CASSPIRRIGSYEQYF,TGTGCCAGCAGCCCGATCCGAAGGATAGGTTCCTACGAGCAGTACTTC
TRBD2,TRBJ2-3,TRBV5-1,-,CASSLGPPRLAGGDTQYF,TGCGCCAGCAGCTTGGGCCCTCCGAGACTAGCGGGAGGTGATACGCAGTATTTT
TRBD2,TRBJ2-7,TRBV20-1,many,CSAAQLAGVSEQYF,TGCAGTGCTGCCCAACTAGCGGGAGTGAGTGAGCAGTACTTC
-,TRBJ1-1,TRBV6-1,many,CASSEKQGALDTEAFF,TGTGCCAGCAGTGAAAAGCAGGGAGCCCTGGACACTGAAGCTTTCTTT
TRBD1,TRBJ1-4,TRBV30,-,CAADRSSTNEKLFF,TGTGCCGCGGACAGGAGTTCAACTAATGAAAAACTGTTTTTT
-,TRBJ1-5,TRBV30,few,CAWSVPAGSQPQHF,TGTGCCTGGAGTGTACCTGCAGGTTCTCAGCCCCAGCATTTT
TRBD1,TRBJ1-3,TRBV6-5,-,CASSYRWTGRLGNTIYF,TGTGCCAGCAGTTACCGCTGGACAGGCAGACTCGGAAACACCATATATTTT
-,TRBJ2-1,TRBV20-1,few,CSARDISASPSYNEQFF,TGCAGTGCTAGAGATATTTCGGCTAGCCCCTCCTACAATGAGCAGTTCTTC
-,TRBJ2-1,TRBV5-8,-,CASSWTPNEQFF,TGTGCCAGCAGCTGGACCCCCAATGAGCAGTTCTTC
-,TRBJ1-6,TRBV19,-,CASSIDGQVNSPLHF,TGTGCCAGTAGTATAGATGGACAAGTAAATTCACCCCTCCACTTT
TRBD1,TRBJ2-7,TRBV6-1,-,CALRDRLYEQYF,TGTGCCCTCCGGGACAGACTCTACGAGCAGTACTTC
-,TRBJ2-5,TRBV29-1,few,CSVEEHPGSKETQYF,TGCAGCGTTGAAGAACACCCCGGGAGTAAGGAGACCCAGTACTTC